This T cell receptor beta chain was profiled in a study of shared clonotypes between healthy human individuals (TCRdb year 2020). Turning to the overall study: A couple of women and a few men aged 18 to 49 years were included in the cohort. For each donor, CD4 naive and CD4 memory were each given three plates, CD8 naive was given two plates, and CD8 memory was given one plate. Blood TCR repertoires of about 5 healthy adults were deeply sequenced to estimate repertoire size and the extent of clonotype sharing between individuals. Libraries were prepared and TCR repertoires were sequenced by different laboratories using diverse techniques, in order to increase sequencing depth and limit assay-specific biases. Between about 0.8 and 9.5 billion PBMCs per donor were obtained by leukapheresis.

This clone appeared many times. The specificity of this receptor is unknown. No much larger clone is present one base from it, and per-base qualities are unavailable. Here V drops 2 bases and J drops 3 bases, and the junction holds 9 bases not matched to any gene. The CDR3 starts with the cysteine, ends with the phenylalanine, and has 16 residues. Only CDR3 DNA remains: 48 bases, in frame from the first base. The germline V gene sets CDR1 to MNHEY and CDR2 to SVGAGI. TCR CDR3 regions were amplified from genomic DNA by multiplex PCR using the deep immunoSEQ assay. Genomic DNA extracted from each cell subset was distributed evenly over all wells of several immunoSEQ 96-well plates, and each plate served as one replicate. Each replicate PCR for sorted subsets received roughly 0.2 ug genomic DNA, equal to 30,000 or so T cell genomes. Purified libraries were measured with a Qubit 3.0 fluorometer, size-checked on a Bioanalyzer 2100, and measured again with the KAPA Library Quantification kit. A separate single-read 150-cycle Illumina NextSeq 550 flow cell was used to sequence each immunoSEQ 96-well plate. The paper's processing steps were these. The immunoSEQ output contained only junctional sequences without quality scores, so filtering could not match that applied to full-length reads. To assign V/J genes and CDR3, sequences were annotated against IMGT germline references using PyIR, a Python wrapper for IgBLAST v1.9. Any read was removed if the V/J assignment was weak (E-value above 1e-6), the CDR3 was missing, or the read contained stop codons, out-of-frame junctions, or ambiguous translated residues. V3J clonotypes were defined as sequences sharing the same inferred V gene, J gene, and CDR3 amino acid sequence. Percentage overlap between repertoires was computed as shared unique clonotypes divided by the size of the smaller repertoire. Repertoire richness was assessed with RTK rarefaction, the Chao1 estimator, and Recon v2.1 estimates of unobserved clonotypes. For all TCRbeta clonotypes obtained by the gDNA method from several donors, generation probabilities were computed with OLGA. Held by TCRdb, this immuneACCESS table contains in-frame sequences only and omits some clones. Under half of the omission traces to an unresolved V gene where checked; the cause of the rest is unknown. D and trimming were read from the DNA, whereas the V and J calls and clone size are those reported in that table. The sample table lists roughly 1 million clones, about 80% of them with a count of one. The top ten constitute approximately 1.5% of the sample.

The donors were healthy, HIV-negative adults with no recently reported acute infections or vaccinations. Every donor was a Caucasian adult living in Nashville, Tennessee, USA. Magnetic negative selection was used to enrich CD4+ T cells, after which naive cells were positively selected on CD45RA and the negative fraction became the memory subset. Blood was obtained by leukapheresis, after which PBMCs were separated by Ficoll-Histopaque density gradient centrifugation and cryopreserved in liquid nitrogen vapor phase. Analytical flow cytometry was used to check the purity and quantity of each magnetically sorted T cell population. From each sorted fraction, genomic DNA was isolated and quantified by UV absorbance on a Nanodrop 2000c. Summary of the overall study and its limitations: Clonotypes shared by all four sorted-subset donors showed higher generation probabilities than non-shared clonotypes. Because the study included a small number of donors, the genetic and exposure-history diversity represented was limited. Naive subsets generally had larger estimated clonotype richness than memory subsets. Incomplete sequencing was indicated by rarefaction of sorted-subset datasets, despite the large sequencing depth. Only blood was sampled, and tissue TCR repertoires likely differ from those in blood. Pairwise subsampling led to the expectation that sequencing depth would affect the degree of clonotype sharing among donors. Across four donors, roughly 5.4% of naive CD4, roughly 3.4% of naive CD8, approximately 2.5% of memory CD4, and roughly 0.4% of memory CD8 clonotypes were shared.

The sample comprised memory CD4+ T cells sorted from blood. The intended sense of this specimen's cell subset or site label: CD45RA-negative fraction. The source of this sequence is a man in his late teens or twenties in good health. The receptor chain draws on TRBV6-5 and TRBJ2-7; TRBD2 aligns with 8 central bases. The CDR3 corresponds to CASSYTSISGNYEQYF. The DNA sequence is as follows: TGTGCCAGCAGTTACACGTCTATTAGCGGGAACTACGAGCAGTACTTC.